One T cell receptor (beta chain) is described in this entry. This clone has ten or more counts. The antigen it recognizes is unknown. No per-base quality is available; no much larger clone lies one base away. This sample is part of a study of blood T cell repertoires in COVID-19 (dated by TCRdb to 2018 to 2020). Background for the entire study: Samples covering the acute and convalescent phases of COVID-19 were provided by collaborators in the United States, Italy and Spain. The repertoires were made available in a free public database intended to serve as a resource for research on the immune response to SARS-CoV-2. Subjects who had been exposed to COVID-19, were actively infected with it, or had recovered from it provided the deeply sampled blood TCRbeta repertoires that made up the dataset. Nearly every sample came with metadata listing a de-identified subject ID, COVID-19 status, age in years and sex. Where HLA class I and class II types were available, the types were taken from metadata supplied by the sample provider, not from assay-based typing. The samples were drawn from the first 160 participants of the ongoing ImmuneRACE study and from some 1,300 subjects provided by 6 global collaborators. The material from the prospective study consisted of cDNA or gDNA derived from T cells, B-cell-depleted T cells, or PBMCs.

What the work shows at the level of the full study, not this receptor alone: The quantity of clinical and demographic metadata differed by source and by participant and was supplied without curation.

The germline V gene provides CDR1 SGHRS and CDR2 YFSETQ. V and J are truncated by 0 bases and 3 bases respectively, leaving an intervening sequence of 3 bases. The CDR3 numbers 12 residues from cysteine through phenylalanine. Left in the record is the CDR3 DNA by itself, 36 bases read in frame from the first base. One collaborating source in Seattle enrolled patients during active infection and followed them longitudinally through the course of disease. Each collaborating institution followed its own protocols to collect whole blood in K2EDTA tubes. For TCRbeta analysis, collaborators shipped samples in one of three forms: frozen whole blood, isolated PBMCs, or DNA extracted from either of those sample types. TCRbeta CDR3 regions were amplified from genomic DNA using the immunoSEQ Assay, a bias-controlled multiplex PCR. From the authors' description of their analysis: Nucleated cell counts per sample were estimated from amplification of reference gene primers within the assay. To quantify the absolute abundance of each unique TCRbeta CDR3 rearrangement, sequence reads were collapsed and filtered. For each sample, productive Simpson clonality was calculated as the square root of Simpson's diversity index across productive rearrangements. Not all clones reach the TCRdb copy of this immuneACCESS table, which keeps in-frame sequences only. Checked studies attribute under half of the gap to unresolved V genes and leave the rest unexplained. V and J calls and clone size come straight from that table; D and trimming were deduced from the DNA. The sample profile shows under 450,000 clones; 80% to 90% of them were found once. Under 8.5% of the sample is in the top ten clones.

The receptor's source is a woman between 55 and 75 years old with COVID-19, enrolled during active disease. The receptor chain draws on TRBV5-1 and TRBJ1-2; confidence is insufficient to name the D gene. The source material was peripheral blood. This receptor has the CDR3 CASSLADYGYTF. The DNA sequence follows: TGCGCCAGCAGCTTGGCAGACTATGGCTACACCTTC.